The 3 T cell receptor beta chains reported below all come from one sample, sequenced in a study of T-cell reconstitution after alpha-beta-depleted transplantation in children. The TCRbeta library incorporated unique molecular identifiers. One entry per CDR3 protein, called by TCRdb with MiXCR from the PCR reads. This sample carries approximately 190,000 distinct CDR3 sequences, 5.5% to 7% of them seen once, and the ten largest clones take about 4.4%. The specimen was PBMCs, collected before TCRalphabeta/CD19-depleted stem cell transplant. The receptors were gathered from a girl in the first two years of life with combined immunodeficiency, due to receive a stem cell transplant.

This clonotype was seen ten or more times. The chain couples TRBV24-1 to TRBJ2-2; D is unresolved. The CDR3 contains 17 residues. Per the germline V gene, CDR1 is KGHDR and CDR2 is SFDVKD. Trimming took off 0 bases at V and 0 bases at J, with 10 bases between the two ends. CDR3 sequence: CATSDLPTGANTGELFF. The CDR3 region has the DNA TGTGCCACCAGTGATTTGCCGACTGGAGCGAACACCGGGGAGCTGTTTTTT.

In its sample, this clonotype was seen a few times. The CDR3 reads CASSLGARGSGNTIYF. The CDR3 DNA reads TGTGCCAGCAGCTTAGGGGCCCGAGGCTCTGGAAACACCATATATTTT. V and J are TRBV11-2 and TRBJ1-3; no clear D gene. The CDR3 loop spans 16 amino acids. The V end lost 1 base, the J end lost 0 bases, and 10 bases lay between the germline ends. Per germline, CDR1 SGHAT and CDR2 FQNNGV.

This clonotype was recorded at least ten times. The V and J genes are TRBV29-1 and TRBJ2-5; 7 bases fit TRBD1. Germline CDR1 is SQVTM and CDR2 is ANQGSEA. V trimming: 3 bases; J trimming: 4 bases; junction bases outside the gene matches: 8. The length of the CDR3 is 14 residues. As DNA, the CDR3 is TGCAGCGTTGATCGTGGGGACAGCTTAGAGACCCAGTACTTC. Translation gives CSVDRGDSLETQYF.